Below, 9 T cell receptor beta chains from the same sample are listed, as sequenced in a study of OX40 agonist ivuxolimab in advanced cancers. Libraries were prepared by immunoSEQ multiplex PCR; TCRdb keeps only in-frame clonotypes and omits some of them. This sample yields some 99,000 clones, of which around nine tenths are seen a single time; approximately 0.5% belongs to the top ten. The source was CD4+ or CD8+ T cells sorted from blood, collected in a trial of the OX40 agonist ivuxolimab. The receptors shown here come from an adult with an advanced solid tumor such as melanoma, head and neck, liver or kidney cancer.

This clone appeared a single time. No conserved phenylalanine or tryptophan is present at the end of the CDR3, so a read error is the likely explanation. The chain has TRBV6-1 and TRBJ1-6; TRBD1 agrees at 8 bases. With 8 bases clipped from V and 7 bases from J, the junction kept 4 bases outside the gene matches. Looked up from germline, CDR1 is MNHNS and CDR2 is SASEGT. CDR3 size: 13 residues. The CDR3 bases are TGTGCCAGCGAAGGACAGGGAAATTCACCCCTCCACCTT. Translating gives CASEGQGNSPLHL.

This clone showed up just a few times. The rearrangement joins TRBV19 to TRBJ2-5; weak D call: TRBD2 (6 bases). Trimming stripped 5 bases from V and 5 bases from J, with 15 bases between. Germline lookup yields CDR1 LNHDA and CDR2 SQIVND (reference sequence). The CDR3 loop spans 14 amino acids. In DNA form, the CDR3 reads TGTGCCAGTAGTCCCGGGAGAGAGAAGGAGACCCAGTACTTC. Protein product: CASSPGREKETQYF.

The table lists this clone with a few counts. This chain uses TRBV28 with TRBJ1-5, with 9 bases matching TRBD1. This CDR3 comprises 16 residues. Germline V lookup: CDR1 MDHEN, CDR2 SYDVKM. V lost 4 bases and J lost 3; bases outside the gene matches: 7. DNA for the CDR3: TGTGCCAGCAGTTCGGGGACAGGGTACGACAATCAGCCCCAGCATTTT. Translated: CASSSGTGYDNQPQHF.

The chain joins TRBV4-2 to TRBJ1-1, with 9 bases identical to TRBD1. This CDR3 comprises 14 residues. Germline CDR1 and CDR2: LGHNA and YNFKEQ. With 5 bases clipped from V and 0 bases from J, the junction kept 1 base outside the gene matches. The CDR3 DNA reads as TGTGCCAGCAGCTGGACAGGGGTGAACACTGAAGCTTTCTTT. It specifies CASSWTGVNTEAFF.

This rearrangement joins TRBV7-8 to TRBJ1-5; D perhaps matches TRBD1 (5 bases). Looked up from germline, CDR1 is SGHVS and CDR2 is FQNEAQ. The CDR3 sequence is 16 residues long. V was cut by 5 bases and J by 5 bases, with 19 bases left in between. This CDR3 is CASSPQPGWQDQPQHF. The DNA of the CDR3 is TGTGCCAGCAGCCCCCAGCCAGGGTGGCAGGATCAGCCCCAGCATTTT.

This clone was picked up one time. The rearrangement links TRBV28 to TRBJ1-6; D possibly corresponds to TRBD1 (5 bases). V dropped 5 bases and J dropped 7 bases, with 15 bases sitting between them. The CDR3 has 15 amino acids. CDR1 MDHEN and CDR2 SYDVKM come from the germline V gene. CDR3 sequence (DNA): TGTGCCAGCAGTCCCGGGATGGGGGAAAATTCACCCCTCCACTTT. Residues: CASSPGMGENSPLHF.

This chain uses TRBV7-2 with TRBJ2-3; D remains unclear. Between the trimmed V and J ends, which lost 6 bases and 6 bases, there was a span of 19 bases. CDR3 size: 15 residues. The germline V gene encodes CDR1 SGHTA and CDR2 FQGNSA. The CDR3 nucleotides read TGTGCCAGCAGTTCGGGTGTAATGTTTGTTGATACGCAGTATTTT. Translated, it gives CASSSGVMFVDTQYF.

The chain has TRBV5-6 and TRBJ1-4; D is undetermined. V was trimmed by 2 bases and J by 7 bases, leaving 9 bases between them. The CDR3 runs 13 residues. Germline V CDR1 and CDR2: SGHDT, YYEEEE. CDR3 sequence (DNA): TGTGCCAGCAGCTTAAGGAGTACTGAAAAACTGTTTTTT. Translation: CASSLRSTEKLFF.

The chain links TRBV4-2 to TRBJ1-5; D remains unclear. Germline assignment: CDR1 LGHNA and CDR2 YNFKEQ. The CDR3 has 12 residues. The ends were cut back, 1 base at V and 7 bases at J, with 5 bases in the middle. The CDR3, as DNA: TGTGCCAGCAGCCAAGCGGGGCAGCCCCAGCATTTT. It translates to CASSQAGQPQHF.